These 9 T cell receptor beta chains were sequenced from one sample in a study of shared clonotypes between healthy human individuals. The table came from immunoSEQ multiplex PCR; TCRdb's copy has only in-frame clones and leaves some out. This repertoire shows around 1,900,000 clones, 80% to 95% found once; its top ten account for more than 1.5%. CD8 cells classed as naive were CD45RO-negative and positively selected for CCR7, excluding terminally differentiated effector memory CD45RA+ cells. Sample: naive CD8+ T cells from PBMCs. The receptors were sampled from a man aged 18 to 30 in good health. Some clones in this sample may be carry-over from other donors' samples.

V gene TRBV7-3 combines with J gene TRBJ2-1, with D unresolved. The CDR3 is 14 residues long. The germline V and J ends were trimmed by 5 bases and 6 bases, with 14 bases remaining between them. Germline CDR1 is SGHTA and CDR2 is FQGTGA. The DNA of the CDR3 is TGTGCCAGCAGCACCAGGCCATTGGGCAATGAGCAGTTCTTC. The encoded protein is CASSTRPLGNEQFF.

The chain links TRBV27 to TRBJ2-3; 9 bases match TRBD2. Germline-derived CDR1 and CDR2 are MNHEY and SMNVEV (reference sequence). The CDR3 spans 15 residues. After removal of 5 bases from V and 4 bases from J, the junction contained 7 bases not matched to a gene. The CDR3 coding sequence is TGTGCCAGCAGTGAGCTTAGCGGGAGAGCAGATACGCAGTATTTT. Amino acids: CASSELSGRADTQYF.

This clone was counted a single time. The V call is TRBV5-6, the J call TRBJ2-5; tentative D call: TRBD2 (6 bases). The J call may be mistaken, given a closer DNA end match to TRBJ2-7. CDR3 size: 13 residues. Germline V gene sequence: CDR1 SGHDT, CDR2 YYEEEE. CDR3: CASSRSGSHEQYF. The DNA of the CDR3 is TGTGCCAGCAGCCGTTCCGGGAGCCACGAGCAGTACTTC.

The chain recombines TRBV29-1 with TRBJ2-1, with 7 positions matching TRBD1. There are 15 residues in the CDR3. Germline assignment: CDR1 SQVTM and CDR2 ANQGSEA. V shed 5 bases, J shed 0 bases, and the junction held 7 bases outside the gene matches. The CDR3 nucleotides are TGCAGCGTTCAGACAGGGTCTAGCTCCTACAATGAGCAGTTCTTC. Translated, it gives CSVQTGSSSYNEQFF.

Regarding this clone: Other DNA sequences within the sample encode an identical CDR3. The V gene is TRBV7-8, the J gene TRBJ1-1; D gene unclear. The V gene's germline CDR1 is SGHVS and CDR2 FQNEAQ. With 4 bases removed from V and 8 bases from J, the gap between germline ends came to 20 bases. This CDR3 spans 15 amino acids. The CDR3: CASSSQPGLAFEAFF. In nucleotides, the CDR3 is TGTGCCAGCAGCTCGCAGCCCGGGTTGGCATTCGAAGCTTTCTTT.

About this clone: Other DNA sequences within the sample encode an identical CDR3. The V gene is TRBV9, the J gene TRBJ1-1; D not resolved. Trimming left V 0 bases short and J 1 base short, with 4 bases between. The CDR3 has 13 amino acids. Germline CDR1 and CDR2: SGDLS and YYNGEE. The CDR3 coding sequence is TGTGCCAGCAGCGTAGAACGGAACACTGAAGCTTTCTTT. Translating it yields CASSVERNTEAFF. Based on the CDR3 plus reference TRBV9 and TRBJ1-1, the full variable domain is DSGVTQTPKHLITATGQRVTLRCSPRSGDLSVYWYQQSLDQGLQFLIQYYNGEERAKGNILERFSAQQFPDLHSELNLSSLELGDSALYFCASSVERNTEAFFGQGTRLTVV.

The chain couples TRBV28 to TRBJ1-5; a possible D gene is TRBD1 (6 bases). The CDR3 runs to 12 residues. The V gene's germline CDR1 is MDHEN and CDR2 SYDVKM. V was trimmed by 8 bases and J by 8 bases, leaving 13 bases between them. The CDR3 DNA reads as TGTGCCAGCGGCTGGACAGCGGAGCCCCAGCATTTT. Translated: CASGWTAEPQHF.

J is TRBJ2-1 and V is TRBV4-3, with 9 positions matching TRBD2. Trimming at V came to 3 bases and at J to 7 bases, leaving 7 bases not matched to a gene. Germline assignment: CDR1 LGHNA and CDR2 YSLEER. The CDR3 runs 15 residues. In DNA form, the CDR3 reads TGCGCCAGCAGCCAGGAGCCGGGACTAGCAAATGAGCAGTTCTTC. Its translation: CASSQEPGLANEQFF.

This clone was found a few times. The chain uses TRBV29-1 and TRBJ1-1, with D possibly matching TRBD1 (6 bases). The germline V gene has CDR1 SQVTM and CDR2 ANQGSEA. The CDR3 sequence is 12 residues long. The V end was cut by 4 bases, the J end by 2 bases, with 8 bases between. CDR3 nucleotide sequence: TGCAGCGTTGGACAGGATAACACTGAAGCTTTCTTT. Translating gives CSVGQDNTEAFF.